This T cell receptor beta chain stems from a study of molecular identifiers for immune sequencing clone quantification. General study points: Clonotypes surpassing 20 RNA copies contained over 97% of effector molecules, versus under 1% in naive cells.

This CDR3 spans 14 amino acids. Germline values: CDR1 SGHDT, CDR2 YYEEEE. As concerns this clonotype: The antigen remains undetermined. One end of the junction does not line up with germline, which may come from a read error.

As CD8+CD4-CCR7+CD45RA+ cells, naive CD8 T cells were sorted. Bulk TCR library preparation followed previously described methods with listed TCR primers. MiXCR, applied by TCRdb to the PCR reads, yields one record per CDR3 protein. The table includes several thousand distinct CDR3 sequences, 13% to 15% detected once. The receptor was derived from a human donor in good health. Some libraries in this study had Jurkat cell RNA spiked in. This sequence joins TRBV5-6 and TRBJ2-3; the D gene is possibly TRBD1 (6 bases). Sequences were obtained from naive CD8+ T cells from blood, with Jurkat cell RNA spiked in. Subset denoted: FACS-sorted CD8+CD4-CCR7+CD45RA+ naive T cells. DNA of the CDR3: TGTGCCAGCAGCCGTCCGTCTGAGACAGGTACGCAGTATTTT. Translation gives CASSRPSETGTQYF.